The T cell receptor (beta chain) under discussion was sequenced for a study of shared clonotypes between healthy human individuals. Overall study findings and caveats: In the sorted subsets, rarefaction showed sequencing was incomplete despite large depth.

Per the germline V gene, CDR1 is KGHSH and CDR2 is LQKENI. Trimming removed 3 bases from V and 7 bases from J, with 12 bases in between. The CDR3 length is 13 residues. Measured with immunoSEQ multiplex PCR; TCRdb has only the in-frame clones, and not every one. The sample has approximately 400,000 clones; about 96% are singletons. Regarding this clone: Its antigen is unknown.

Donors had no recently reported acute infections or vaccinations and were HIV-negative. Those who donated, Caucasian adults without exception, all lived in Nashville, Tennessee. The gene calls are TRBV18 and TRBJ1-1; TRBD1 is a possible D gene (6 bases). This clonotype was sampled from a man aged 30 to 45 in good health. Sequencing was carried out using memory CD8+ T cells sorted from blood. Subset noted: CD45RO+ cells pooled with CCR7-negative TemRA cells. The CDR3 loop reads CASSPDWGLEAFF. In DNA, the CDR3 is TGTGCCAGCTCACCGGACTGGGGGCTTGAAGCTTTCTTT.